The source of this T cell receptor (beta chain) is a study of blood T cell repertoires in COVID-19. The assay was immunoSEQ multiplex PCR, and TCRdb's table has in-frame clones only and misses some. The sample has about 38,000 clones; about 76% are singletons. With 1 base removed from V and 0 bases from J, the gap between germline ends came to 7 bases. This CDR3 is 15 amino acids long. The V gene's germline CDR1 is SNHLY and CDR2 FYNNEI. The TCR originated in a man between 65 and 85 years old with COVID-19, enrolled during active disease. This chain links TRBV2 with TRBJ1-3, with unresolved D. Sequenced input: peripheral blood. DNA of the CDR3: TGTGCCAGCAGTGAAGGCGAGGGCTCTGGAAACACCATATATTTT. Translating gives CASSEGEGSGNTIYF.